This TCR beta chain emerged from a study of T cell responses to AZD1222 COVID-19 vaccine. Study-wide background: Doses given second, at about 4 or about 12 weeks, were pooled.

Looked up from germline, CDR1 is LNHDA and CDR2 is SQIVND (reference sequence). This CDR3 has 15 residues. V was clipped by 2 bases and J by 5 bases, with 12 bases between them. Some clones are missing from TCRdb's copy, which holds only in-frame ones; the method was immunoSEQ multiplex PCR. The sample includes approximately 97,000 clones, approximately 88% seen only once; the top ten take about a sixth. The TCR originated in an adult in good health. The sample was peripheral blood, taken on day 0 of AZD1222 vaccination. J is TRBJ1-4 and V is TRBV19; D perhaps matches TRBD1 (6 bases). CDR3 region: CASSILRGQNEKLFF. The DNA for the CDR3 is TGTGCCAGTAGTATATTACGGGGGCAGAATGAAAAACTGTTTTTT.